These 16 T cell receptor beta chains came from one sample sequenced in a study of technical replicates of blood from a handful of donors. Libraries were prepared by immunoSEQ multiplex PCR; TCRdb keeps only in-frame clonotypes and omits some of them. Of tens of thousands of clones listed, 75% to 90% were seen once; the top ten hold about 0.41%. The specimen was T cells isolated from PBMCs. Receptors were obtained from a human donor in good health.

This chain uses TRBV11-2 with TRBJ2-1, with TRBD2 identical over 8 bases. The V gene end was trimmed by 1 base and the J gene end by 4 bases; junction bases not matched to a gene: 6. Germline-derived CDR1 and CDR2 are SGHAT and FQNNGV. The CDR3 contains 16 residues. CDR3 residues: CASSLGGPSGYNEQFF. DNA for the CDR3: TGTGCCAGCAGCTTAGGGGGGCCTAGCGGGTACAATGAGCAGTTCTTC.

This clone was detected only a few times. The chain couples TRBV5-1 to TRBJ2-3; 11 nucleotides line up with TRBD2. J gave up 4 bases and V 3 bases, and 7 bases lay outside the gene matches. This CDR3 contains 16 residues. The germline CDR1 and CDR2 sequences are SGHRS and YFSETQ. CDR3 residues: CASSSQTSGTADTQYF. CDR3 nucleotide sequence: TGCGCCAGCAGCTCACAGACTAGCGGGACGGCAGATACGCAGTATTTT.

The CDR3 region is CASSSNRGETQYF. DNA of the CDR3: TGTGCCAGCAGCTCCAACAGGGGAGAGACCCAGTACTTC. The chain joins TRBV5-5 to TRBJ2-5; 7 nucleotides line up with TRBD1. The CDR3 consists of 13 residues. Germline V gene lookup returns CDR1 SGHKS and CDR2 YYEKEE (reference sequence). Trimming cost V 3 bases and J 4 bases; bases outside gene matches: 3. The entire variable domain, with the rest obtained from reference TRBV5-5 and TRBJ2-5, is as follows: DAGVTQSPTHLIKTRGQQVTLRCSPISGHKSVSWYQQVLGQGPQFIFQYYEKEERGRGNFPDRFSARQFPNYSSELNVNALLLGDSALYLCASSSNRGETQYFGPGTRLLVL.

This clone is labeled as medium-sized. The chain employs TRBV19 and TRBJ2-7; tentatively, D is TRBD2 (5 bases). The CDR3 spans 11 residues. In germline, CDR1 is LNHDA, CDR2 SQIVND (reference sequence). V was trimmed by 7 bases and J by 7 bases, leaving 11 bases between them. This chain's CDR3 is CASTYGEEQYF. The DNA of the CDR3 is TGTGCCAGTACCTATGGGGAGGAGCAGTACTTC.

This chain uses TRBV2 with TRBJ1-1; TRBD1 might be the D (5 bases). V lost 8 bases and J 3 bases, leaving 16 bases between the germline ends. Per the germline V gene, CDR1 is SNHLY and CDR2 is FYNNEI. The CDR3 consists of 14 residues. The DNA for the CDR3 is TGTGCCAGCTGGATTAATACAGGTGACACTGAAGCTTTCTTT. Translating gives CASWINTGDTEAFF.

The chain links TRBV19 to TRBJ2-3, with TRBD1 matching over 9 bases. V shed 9 bases, J shed 13 bases, and the junction held 2 bases outside the gene matches. CDR1 is LNHDA and CDR2 is SQIVND in the germline V gene (reference sequence). The CDR3 has 9 amino acids. CDR3 sequence reads: CASGTGKYF. In nucleotides, the CDR3 is TGTGCCAGCGGGACAGGGAAGTATTTT.

The chain is built from TRBV6-5 and TRBJ1-1; weak D call: TRBD1 (5 bases). Germline lookup yields CDR1 MNHEY and CDR2 SVGAGI. Trimming took 4 bases from V and 4 from J, leaving 13 bases between them. This CDR3 is built from 14 residues. The CDR3, as DNA: TGTGCCAGCAGTTTCGCCTCAAGGGGCACTGAAGCTTTCTTT. It specifies CASSFASRGTEAFF.

This sequence joins TRBV28 and TRBJ2-2; TRBD1 matches at 7 bases. This CDR3 region has 15 residues. After removal of 3 bases from V and 4 bases from J, the junction contained 5 bases not matched to a gene. CDR1 MDHEN and CDR2 SYDVKM come from the germline V gene. The CDR3 reads CASSFLTGITGELFF. CDR3 DNA: TGTGCCAGCAGTTTCCTGACAGGGATCACCGGGGAGCTGTTTTTT.

This sequence joins TRBV6-1 and TRBJ1-3, with no clear D. The CDR3 extends over 15 amino acids. Trimming removed 6 bases from V and 0 bases from J, with 12 bases in between. Germline V gives CDR1 MNHNS, CDR2 SASEGT. The DNA of the CDR3 is TGTGCCAGCAGCGGAAGACTCATCTCTGGAAACACCATATATTTT. Residues: CASSGRLISGNTIYF.

This chain's CDR3 is CASSPTGSGANVLTF. CDR3 in DNA: TGTGCCAGCAGCCCCACGGGGTCTGGGGCCAACGTCCTGACTTTC. The chain recombines TRBV9 with TRBJ2-6; the D gene is possibly TRBD2 (5 bases). Looked up from germline, CDR1 is SGDLS and CDR2 is YYNGEE. The CDR3 contains 15 residues. Trimming left V 4 bases short and J 1 base short, with 9 bases between.

The rearrangement links TRBV5-1 to TRBJ1-1; no clear D. The CDR3 spans 13 residues. Germline V gives CDR1 SGHRS, CDR2 YFSETQ. Trimming removed 4 bases from V and 2 bases from J, with 9 bases in between. The CDR3 region is CASSMRYNTEAFF. CDR3 in DNA: TGCGCCAGCAGCATGCGTTATAACACTGAAGCTTTCTTT.

The gene calls are TRBV18 and TRBJ2-7; a possible D gene is TRBD2 (6 bases). Germline assignment: CDR1 KGHSH and CDR2 LQKENI. The CDR3 sequence is 15 residues long. The V end lost 2 bases, the J end lost 0 bases, and 11 bases lay between the germline ends. The CDR3 loop is CASSPLERASYEQYF. For the CDR3, the DNA is TGTGCCAGCTCACCATTAGAGCGGGCCTCCTACGAGCAGTACTTC.

The chain's CDR3 is CASSLGRGASHEQFF. The DNA of the CDR3 is TGTGCCAGCAGTTTAGGAAGGGGCGCAAGCCATGAGCAGTTCTTC. The chain is built from TRBV27 and TRBJ2-1, with a possible D match to TRBD1 (5 bases). The CDR3 spans 15 residues. Germline V gene sequence: CDR1 MNHEY, CDR2 SMNVEV (reference sequence). V lost 2 bases, J lost 8 bases, and 16 bases lay in between.

The rearrangement uses TRBV6-5 and TRBJ2-1; 8 bases fit TRBD1. The V gene end was trimmed by 3 bases and the J gene end by 7 bases; junction bases not matched to a gene: 8. CDR1 and CDR2 (germline): MNHEY, SVGAGI. There are 15 residues in the CDR3. The CDR3 coding sequence is TGTGCCAGCAGTTATACGGGACAGGCTCGAAATGAGCAGTTCTTC. Translation: CASSYTGQARNEQFF.

The J gene is TRBJ2-7, the V gene TRBV20-1; D perhaps matches TRBD1 (5 bases). The CDR3 extends over 10 amino acids. Trimming took 7 bases from V and 4 from J, leaving 8 bases between them. Looked up from germline, CDR1 is DFQATT and CDR2 is SNEGSKA (reference sequence). CDR3 sequence reads: CSVQAYEQYF. The DNA of the CDR3 is TGCAGTGTACAGGCGTACGAGCAGTACTTC.

The chain uses TRBV2 and TRBJ2-5, with TRBD1 as a possible D gene (6 bases). The CDR3 has 13 residues. Deletions cut 8 bases from V and 1 base from J, with 11 bases between. Per germline, CDR1 SNHLY and CDR2 FYNNEI. DNA of the CDR3: TGTGCCAGCGATACAGGGACCCAAGAGACCCAGTACTTC. This translates into CASDTGTQETQYF.